Reported below is one TCR beta chain. The data are from a study of blood T cell repertoires in COVID-19. Study-level information: Specimens from acute and convalescent COVID-19 originated in the United States, Italy and Spain. PBMCs, B-cell-depleted T cells, or T cells provided the cDNA or gDNA that made up the material.

Germline values: CDR1 MGHDK, CDR2 SYGVNS. The CDR3 is 15 amino acids. Trimming stripped 6 bases from V and 3 bases from J, with 17 bases between. Original processing notes: Amplifying reference gene primers gave estimates of nucleated cell counts. Profiled with immunoSEQ multiplex PCR; TCRdb holds only in-frame clones, not every one. Clone size and V and J calls were adopted from that table, with D and trimming inferred from the DNA. The sample contains 180,000 or so clones, roughly 84% of which appear only once. While infection was still active, Seattle patients were enrolled and then followed longitudinally.

V and J are TRBV25-1 and TRBJ1-2, with D maybe TRBD1 (5 bases). Sequenced input: peripheral blood. This TCR was recovered from a woman in her thirties or forties with COVID-19, enrolled during active disease. CDR3 loop: CASRWSNTGDYGYTF. CDR3 coding DNA: TGTGCCAGCAGATGGAGTAACACAGGCGACTATGGCTACACCTTC.